This T cell receptor beta chain came from a study of cytotoxic CD8 clonotypes in ibrutinib-treated CLL. Clones were read by immunoSEQ multiplex PCR, and TCRdb kept only the in-frame ones, dropping some. The sample records some 300,000 clones, just under 80% being singletons. The CDR3 totals 15 residues. Germline CDR1 and CDR2: SGDLS and YYNGEE. V lost 3 bases, J lost 8 bases, and 6 bases stayed unmatched. Here the sequenced sample was PBMCs, taken before ibrutinib treatment. The source of this sequence is a human donor with chronic lymphocytic leukemia. The chain joins TRBV9 to TRBJ2-1; 12 nucleotides agree with TRBD2. In DNA form, the CDR3 reads TGTGCCAGCAGCGCCCTAGCGGGAGGGTCCGATGAGCAGTTCTTC. Residues: CASSALAGGSDEQFF.